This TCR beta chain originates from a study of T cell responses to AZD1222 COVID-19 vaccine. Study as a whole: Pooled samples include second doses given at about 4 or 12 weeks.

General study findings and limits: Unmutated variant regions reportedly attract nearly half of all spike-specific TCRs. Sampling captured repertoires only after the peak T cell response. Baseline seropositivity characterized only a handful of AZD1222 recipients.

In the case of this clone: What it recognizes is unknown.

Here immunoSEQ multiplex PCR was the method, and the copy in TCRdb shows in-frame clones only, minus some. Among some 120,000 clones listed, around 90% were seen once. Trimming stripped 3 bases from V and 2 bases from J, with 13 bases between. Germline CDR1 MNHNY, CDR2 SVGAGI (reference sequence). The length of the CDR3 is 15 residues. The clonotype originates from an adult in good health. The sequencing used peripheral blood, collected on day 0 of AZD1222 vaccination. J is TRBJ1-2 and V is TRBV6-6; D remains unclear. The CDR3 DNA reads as TGTGCCAGCAGTTATCCTTCTGACAAGAACTATGGCTACACCTTC. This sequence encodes CASSYPSDKNYGYTF.